Presented here are 17 T cell receptor beta chains from one specimen sequenced in a study of blood T cell repertoires in COVID-19. Only in-frame clones appear in the TCRdb table, and some are missing; sequencing was by immunoSEQ multiplex PCR. Of 250,000 to 400,000 clones listed, 90% are singletons. Sequencing was performed on peripheral blood. All receptors derive from a woman in her 30s with COVID-19, enrolled during active disease.

The V gene is TRBV30, the J gene TRBJ2-7, with a possible D match to TRBD2 (6 bases). The CDR3 runs 15 residues. Germline values: CDR1 GTSNPN, CDR2 SVGIG (reference sequence). V lost 1 base and J lost 0, with 13 bases in between. The CDR3 loop is CAWSAQRVVSYEQYF. The CDR3 coding sequence is TGTGCCTGGAGTGCGCAGCGGGTTGTCTCCTACGAGCAGTACTTC.

This chain joins TRBV27 and TRBJ2-3; 9 bases are a match to TRBD1. The CDR3 is 13 residues long. Germline-derived CDR1 and CDR2 are MNHEY and SMNVEV (reference sequence). V dropped 6 bases and J dropped 6; count of bases not matched to a gene: 4. CDR3 in amino acids: CASRDRGKDTQYF. DNA of the CDR3: TGTGCCAGCAGAGACAGGGGGAAGGATACGCAGTATTTT.

V usage is TRBV11-2 and J usage is TRBJ2-5; TRBD2 matches at 12 bases. Germline V gene sequence: CDR1 SGHAT, CDR2 FQNNGV. Unmatched junction bases numbered 5, after V lost 5 bases and J lost 4 bases. CDR3 length equals 15 residues. CDR3 in DNA: TGTGCCAGCAGCGATACTAGCGGGAGGCCAGAGACCCAGTACTTC. It is translated as CASSDTSGRPETQYF.

The V gene is TRBV28, the J gene TRBJ1-1, with TRBD1 matching over 12 bases. CDR3 length: 15 residues. The V gene's germline CDR1 is MDHEN and CDR2 SYDVKM. V trimming: 5 bases; J trimming: 4 bases; junction bases outside the gene matches: 5. The CDR3 sequence: CASSRGGQGATEAFF. CDR3 coding DNA: TGTGCCAGCAGTCGGGGGGGACAGGGGGCCACTGAAGCTTTCTTT. The full variable domain, completed using reference TRBV28 and TRBJ1-1, is DVKVTQSSRYLVKRTGEKVFLECVQDMDHENMFWYRQDPGLGLRLIYFSYDVKMKEKGDIPEGYSVSREKKERFSLILESASTNQTSMYLCASSRGGQGATEAFFGQGTRLTVV.

This clone was seen a single time. DNA for the CDR3: TGTGCCAGCCGACTAGCGCCCTCCTACAATGAGCAGTTCTTC. Amino acid sequence: CASRLAPSYNEQFF. The rearrangement links TRBV11-2 to TRBJ2-1; 8 bases are a match to TRBD2. Looked up from germline, CDR1 is SGHAT and CDR2 is FQNNGV. The CDR3 covers 14 residues. V lost 8 bases and J lost 0; bases outside the gene matches: 3.

The genes are TRBV6-6 and TRBJ1-5, with a tentative D call TRBD1 (5 bases). Trimming left V 0 bases short and J 3 bases short, with 12 bases between. The CDR3 extends over 16 amino acids. Germline lookup yields CDR1 MNHNY and CDR2 SVGAGI (reference sequence). The CDR3: CASSYSDRDFNQPQHF. CDR3 in DNA: TGTGCCAGCAGTTACTCAGACAGAGACTTCAATCAGCCCCAGCATTTT.

The V gene is TRBV5-6, the J gene TRBJ2-7; 16 bases are a match to TRBD2. V lost 2 bases, J lost 1 base, and 9 bases stayed unmatched. Germline V gene sequence: CDR1 SGHDT, CDR2 YYEEEE. The CDR3 covers 19 residues. The CDR3 DNA is TGTGCCAGCAGCTTATCACTGGGACTAGCGGGAGGGCCTTCCTACGAGCAGTACTTC. This translates into CASSLSLGLAGGPSYEQYF.

The chain carries TRBV18 and TRBJ1-3; D possibly corresponds to TRBD1 (6 bases). Germline CDR1 and CDR2: KGHSH and LQKENI. Trimming removed 6 bases at V and 0 bases at J, with 15 bases between. This CDR3 region has 16 residues. The CDR3 is CASSLDSFSSGNTIYF. As DNA, the CDR3 is TGTGCCAGCTCCCTGGACAGCTTCTCCTCTGGAAACACCATATATTTT. The entire variable domain, with the rest obtained from reference TRBV18 and TRBJ1-3, is as follows: NAGVMQNPRHLVRRRGQEARLRCSPMKGHSHVYWYRQLPEEGLKFMVYLQKENIIDESGMPKERFSAEFPKEGPSILRIQQVVRGDSAAYFCASSLDSFSSGNTIYFGEGSWLTVV.

The rearrangement joins TRBV5-4 to TRBJ1-2; TRBD1 matches 9 bases. The CDR3 has 15 residues. Per germline, CDR1 SGHNT and CDR2 YYREEE (reference sequence). The V segment lost 4 bases and the J segment 4 bases; nucleotides outside the gene matches: 8. CDR3 coding DNA: TGTGCCAGCAGCCTGGACAGGGGCCTAATCTATGGCTACACCTTC. Amino acids: CASSLDRGLIYGYTF.

This rearrangement joins TRBV5-5 to TRBJ2-1; 7 bases map to TRBD2. The germline CDR1 and CDR2 sequences are SGHKS and YYEKEE (reference sequence). V lost 5 bases and J lost 7; bases outside the gene matches: 12. The CDR3 spans 15 residues. DNA of the CDR3: TGTGCCAGCAGATTGTCCGCGGGAGTACCAAATGAGCAGTTCTTC. Translation gives CASRLSAGVPNEQFF.

This sequence joins TRBV28 and TRBJ1-2, with a tentative D call TRBD1 (5 bases). The CDR3 length is 16 residues. The V end was cut by 4 bases, the J end by 0 bases, with 15 bases between. Germline values: CDR1 MDHEN, CDR2 SYDVKM. The CDR3 is CASSSTPGLSNYGYTF. DNA for the CDR3: TGTGCCAGCAGTTCCACTCCGGGACTTTCTAACTATGGCTACACCTTC.

The chain links TRBV6-5 to TRBJ1-1, with D possibly being TRBD1 (6 bases). Trimming stripped 2 bases from V and 4 bases from J, with 11 bases between. CDR3 length: 14 amino acids. CDR1 MNHEY and CDR2 SVGAGI come from the germline V gene. The CDR3 region is CASSYTRTATEAFF. The DNA for the CDR3 is TGTGCCAGCAGTTACACCAGGACAGCCACTGAAGCTTTCTTT.

The chain couples TRBV19 to TRBJ1-5, with 8 nucleotides matching TRBD1. Germline V gives CDR1 LNHDA, CDR2 SQIVND (reference sequence). The CDR3 extends over 17 amino acids. Unmatched junction bases numbered 7, after V lost 0 bases and J lost 3 bases. CDR3: CASSIDITDRANQPQHF. In DNA, the CDR3 is TGTGCCAGTAGTATAGATATCACGGACAGGGCCAATCAGCCCCAGCATTTT.

As for this clone: Compared with germline, one end of the junction differs, possibly owing to a read error. Other DNA variants within this sample encode the same CDR3. The rearrangement joins TRBV19 to TRBJ2-7, with 10 nucleotides matching TRBD2. The germline CDR1 and CDR2 sequences are LNHDA and SQIVND (reference sequence). The CDR3 runs to 18 residues. CDR3 residues: CASSNGIRASGSSYEQYF. CDR3 sequence (DNA): TGTGCCAGTAGCAATGGGATCAGGGCTAGCGGGAGTTCCTACGAGCAGTACTTT.

The chain combines TRBV30 with TRBJ1-2; D unclear. The CDR3 loop spans 12 amino acids. From germline, CDR1 is GTSNPN and CDR2 SVGIG (reference sequence). Trimming stripped 0 bases from V and 8 bases from J, with 10 bases between. The CDR3 DNA follows: TGTGCCTGGAGTGTACACAGAACGGGCTACACCTTC. Its translation: CAWSVHRTGYTF.

The chain combines TRBV19 with TRBJ1-5; tentatively, D is TRBD1 (6 bases). CDR1 and CDR2 from the germline V gene are LNHDA and SQIVND (reference sequence). The length of the CDR3 is 13 residues. The V gene lost 3 bases and the J gene lost 7 bases, with 10 bases spanning the gap. In DNA, the CDR3 is TGTGCCAGTAGTATCGGGACAAAACAGCCCCAGCATTTT. Its translation is CASSIGTKQPQHF.

This clone was seen just once. This chain joins TRBV30 and TRBJ1-2, with 9 positions matching TRBD1. The CDR3 extends over 14 amino acids. The V gene end was trimmed by 4 bases and the J gene end by 5 bases; junction bases not matched to a gene: 8. The V gene's germline CDR1 is GTSNPN and CDR2 SVGIG (reference sequence). CDR3 nucleotides: TGTGCCTGGACTACACAACAGGGGGCGTATGGCTACACCTTC. It specifies CAWTTQQGAYGYTF.